Listed here are 15 T cell receptor beta chains from one sample, sequenced in a study of blood T cell repertoires in COVID-19. Repertoires were generated with immunoSEQ multiplex PCR, while TCRdb's copy carries only in-frame clones and drops some. The table lists about 96,000 clones, about 87% of them singletons. The sample consisted of peripheral blood. Every receptor here comes from a human donor with COVID-19, enrolled during active disease. The donor label of this sample is uncertain.

This rearrangement joins TRBV15 to TRBJ1-5, with TRBD1 identical over 9 bases. V dropped 0 bases and J dropped 0; count of bases not matched to a gene: 9. Germline lookup yields CDR1 LNHNV and CDR2 YYDKDF (reference sequence). The CDR3 is 19 residues long. The chain's CDR3 is CATSRDRTGAIYSNQPQHF. In DNA form, the CDR3 reads TGTGCCACCAGCAGAGATCGGACAGGGGCTATCTATAGCAATCAGCCCCAGCATTTT.

The chain employs TRBV4-2 and TRBJ1-1; 7 bases agree with TRBD1. CDR3 length: 15 residues. Germline V gene sequence: CDR1 LGHNA, CDR2 YNFKEQ. Trimming took 4 bases from V and 2 from J; bases not matched to a gene: 7. CDR3 sequence: CASSRDRVGNTEAFF. CDR3 in DNA: TGTGCCAGCAGCCGTGACAGGGTGGGAAACACTGAAGCTTTCTTT.

The table lists this clone with a count of one. This chain uses TRBV2 with TRBJ1-2, with D hard to call. V was shortened by 3 bases and J by 4 bases, with 15 bases between the two germline ends. Germline V gene lookup returns CDR1 SNHLY and CDR2 FYNNEI. The CDR3 consists of 15 residues. The CDR3 nucleotides read TGTGCCAGCAGTGACCCCCCCCCAGATACCTATGGCTACACCTTC. This translates into CASSDPPPDTYGYTF.

The chain has TRBV2 and TRBJ1-6; TRBD1 matches at 7 bases. The CDR3 has 16 amino acids. V was clipped by 7 bases and J by 6 bases; unmatched bases: 12. The germline V gene encodes CDR1 SNHLY and CDR2 FYNNEI. The CDR3 sequence is CASNGPRGVSNSPLHF. CDR3 sequence (DNA): TGTGCCAGCAATGGCCCCAGGGGGGTGTCTAATTCACCCCTCCACTTT.

V is TRBV2 and J is TRBJ1-3; D unresolved. The V end was cut by 6 bases, the J end by 0 bases, with 12 bases between. Germline CDR1 SNHLY, CDR2 FYNNEI. The CDR3 consists of 15 residues. CDR3 bases: TGTGCCAGCAGATTGACGGCGGACTCTGGAAACACCATATATTTT. Translated, it gives CASRLTADSGNTIYF.

Note on this clone: The junction differs from germline at one of its ends, possibly a read error. The chain carries TRBV7-7 and TRBJ2-5; 8 bases fit TRBD1. Germline-derived CDR1 and CDR2 are SSHAT and FNYEAQ (reference sequence). This CDR3 region has 13 residues. CDR3 nucleotides: TGTGCTAGCAGTTCGGACAGGGAAGAGACCCAGTACTTC. This codes for CASSSDREETQYF.

The chain is built from TRBV4-1 and TRBJ2-7; possible D gene TRBD2, 6 bases. The germline CDR1 and CDR2 sequences are MGHRA and YSYEKL. Trimming took 0 bases from V and 2 from J, leaving 20 bases between them. This CDR3 contains 18 residues. The CDR3, as DNA: TGCGCCAGCAGCCAAGATCCTAGCGCGACCACAACCCCCTACGAGCAGTACTTC. It yields the protein CASSQDPSATTTPYEQYF.

CDR3 residues: CASTVAGNTEAFF. CDR3 DNA: TGTGCCAGCACGGTAGCGGGGAACACTGAAGCTTTCTTT. V gene TRBV6-5 combines with J gene TRBJ1-1; D gene unclear. Trimming stripped 7 bases from V and 1 base from J, with 10 bases between. Germline assignment: CDR1 MNHEY and CDR2 SVGAGI. The CDR3 runs 13 residues.

As concerns this clone: A read error may account for a junction end that differs from germline. The CDR3 region is CASSQGPGGQLF. CDR3 bases: TGTGCCAGCAGCCAAGGTCCGGGAGGGCAGCTCTTC. The rearrangement joins TRBV14 to TRBJ2-1; TRBD2 matches 8 bases. The length of the CDR3 is 12 residues. The V gene's germline CDR1 is SGHDN and CDR2 FVKESK.

The chain is built from TRBV11-3 and TRBJ2-7, with D tentatively TRBD2 (5 bases). The germline V gene encodes CDR1 SGHNT and CDR2 YENEEA. V lost 0 bases and J lost 3, with 9 bases in between. The CDR3 has 14 residues. The CDR3 loop is CASSLDLRDYEQYF. CDR3 DNA sequence: TGTGCCAGCAGCTTAGATTTACGGGACTACGAGCAGTACTTC.

CDR3 DNA: TGTGCCAGTAGTATCAGGGACAGCGGGCTAACTAACTATGGCTACACCTTC. Amino acids: CASSIRDSGLTNYGYTF. This chain joins TRBV19 and TRBJ1-2, with 7 bases aligning to TRBD1. V shed 3 bases and J 0 bases; nucleotides not matched to a gene: 10. The V gene's germline CDR1 is LNHDA and CDR2 SQIVND (reference sequence). The CDR3 covers 17 residues.

The V call is TRBV7-6, the J call TRBJ1-2; D possibly corresponds to TRBD1 (6 bases). The length of the CDR3 is 15 residues. Germline assignment: CDR1 SGHVS and CDR2 FNYEAQ. The V and J ends lost 5 bases and 4 bases respectively, with 17 bases between them. The CDR3 reads CASSPLDSTLYGYTF. For the CDR3, the DNA is TGTGCCAGCAGCCCATTGGACAGTACGCTCTATGGCTACACCTTC.

V and J are TRBV19 and TRBJ1-5; D possibly corresponds to TRBD1 (6 bases). The CDR3 consists of 15 residues. Between the trimmed V and J ends, which lost 7 bases and 1 base, there was a span of 14 bases. Germline CDR1 is LNHDA and CDR2 is SQIVND (reference sequence). CDR3 loop: CASTPGTTSNQPQHF. The CDR3 DNA is TGTGCCAGTACCCCCGGGACAACGAGCAATCAGCCCCAGCATTTT.

This sequence joins TRBV9 and TRBJ2-5, with no clear D. The CDR3 totals 13 residues. CDR1 and CDR2 from the germline V gene are SGDLS and YYNGEE. V was pared by 3 bases and J by 9 bases, with 15 bases between. The CDR3, as DNA: TGTGCCAGCAGCGCCACCTTAGCCCCTCCCCAGTACTTC. Its protein product is CASSATLAPPQYF.

The CDR3 here is CASSPGVLEKLFF. The CDR3 region has the DNA TGTGCCAGCAGCCCGGGGGTATTGGAAAAACTGTTTTTT. The chain carries TRBV7-9 and TRBJ1-4, with D possibly matching TRBD1 (5 bases). This CDR3 is built from 13 residues. Germline CDR1 is SEHNR and CDR2 is FQNEAQ (reference sequence). The V end was cut by 5 bases, the J end by 8 bases, with 12 bases between.